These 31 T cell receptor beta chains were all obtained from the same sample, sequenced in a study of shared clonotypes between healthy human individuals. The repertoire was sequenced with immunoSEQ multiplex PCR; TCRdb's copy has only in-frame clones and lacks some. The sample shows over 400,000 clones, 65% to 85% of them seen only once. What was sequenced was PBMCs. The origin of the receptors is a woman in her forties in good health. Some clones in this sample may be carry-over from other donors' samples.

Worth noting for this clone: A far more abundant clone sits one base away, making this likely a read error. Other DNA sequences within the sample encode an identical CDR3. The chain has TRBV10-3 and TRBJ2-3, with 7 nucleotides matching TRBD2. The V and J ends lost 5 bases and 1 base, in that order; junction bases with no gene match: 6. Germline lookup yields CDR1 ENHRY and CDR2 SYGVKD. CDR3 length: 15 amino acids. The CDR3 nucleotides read TGTGCCATCAGTCTGGCGGGAGAAGGCACAGATACGCAGTATTTT. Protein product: CAISLAGEGTDTQYF.

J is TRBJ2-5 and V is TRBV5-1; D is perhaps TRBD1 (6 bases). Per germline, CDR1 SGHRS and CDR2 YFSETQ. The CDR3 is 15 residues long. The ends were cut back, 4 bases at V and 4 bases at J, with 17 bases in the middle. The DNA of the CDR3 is TGCGCCAGCAGCCTAAACCCAGGGGCGGGAGAGACCCAGTACTTC. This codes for CASSLNPGAGETQYF.

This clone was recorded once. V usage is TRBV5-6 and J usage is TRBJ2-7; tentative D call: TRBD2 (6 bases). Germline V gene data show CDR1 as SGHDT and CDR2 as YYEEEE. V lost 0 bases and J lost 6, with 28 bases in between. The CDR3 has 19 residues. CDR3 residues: CASSLAVGGRDLLRGEQYF. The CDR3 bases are TGTGCCAGCAGCTTGGCTGTGGGGGGACGGGACCTGCTTCGTGGCGAGCAGTACTTC.

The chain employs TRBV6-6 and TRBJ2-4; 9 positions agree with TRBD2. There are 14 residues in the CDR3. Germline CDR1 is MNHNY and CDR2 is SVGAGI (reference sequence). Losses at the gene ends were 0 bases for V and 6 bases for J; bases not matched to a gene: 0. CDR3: CASSYSSGRNIQYF. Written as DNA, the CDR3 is TGTGCCAGCAGTTACTCTAGCGGGAGAAACATTCAGTACTTC.

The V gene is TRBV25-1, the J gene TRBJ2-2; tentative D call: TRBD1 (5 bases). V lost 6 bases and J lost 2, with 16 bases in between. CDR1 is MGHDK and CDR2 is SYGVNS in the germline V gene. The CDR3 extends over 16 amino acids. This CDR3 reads CASRGRVGRNTGELFF. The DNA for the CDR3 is TGTGCCAGCAGGGGGCGTGTCGGACGAAACACCGGGGAGCTGTTTTTT.

The CDR3 protein is CASSPRGGAKNIQYF. The CDR3 nucleotides read TGTGCCAGCAGCCCCCGGGGGGGAGCCAAAAACATTCAGTACTTC. The chain employs TRBV7-9 and TRBJ2-4; the match to TRBD2 covers 8 bases. This CDR3 has 15 amino acids. The ends lost 5 bases at V and 0 bases at J; junction bases unmatched: 3. Per the germline V gene, CDR1 is SEHNR and CDR2 is FQNEAQ (reference sequence).

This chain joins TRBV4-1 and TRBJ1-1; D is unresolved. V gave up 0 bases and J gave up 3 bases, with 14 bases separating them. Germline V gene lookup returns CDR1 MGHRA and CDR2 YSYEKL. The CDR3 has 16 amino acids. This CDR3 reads CASSQELGQAYTEAFF. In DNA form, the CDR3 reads TGCGCCAGCAGCCAAGAACTCGGTCAGGCGTACACTGAAGCTTTCTTT.

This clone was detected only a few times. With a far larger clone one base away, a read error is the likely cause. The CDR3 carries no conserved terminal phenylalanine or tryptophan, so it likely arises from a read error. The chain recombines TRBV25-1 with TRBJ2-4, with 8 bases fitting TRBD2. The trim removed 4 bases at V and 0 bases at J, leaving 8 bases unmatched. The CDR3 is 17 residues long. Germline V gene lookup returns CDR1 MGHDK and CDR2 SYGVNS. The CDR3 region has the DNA TGTGCCAGCAGTGGACGGGTAGCGGGATCAGCCAAAAACATTCAGTACCTC. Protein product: CASSGRVAGSAKNIQYL.

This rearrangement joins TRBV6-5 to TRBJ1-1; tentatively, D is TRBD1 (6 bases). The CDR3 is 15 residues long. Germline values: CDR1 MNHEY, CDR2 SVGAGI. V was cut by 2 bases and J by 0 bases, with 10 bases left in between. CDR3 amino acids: CASSYTGTMNTEAFF. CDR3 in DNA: TGTGCCAGCAGTTACACAGGGACCATGAACACTGAAGCTTTCTTT.

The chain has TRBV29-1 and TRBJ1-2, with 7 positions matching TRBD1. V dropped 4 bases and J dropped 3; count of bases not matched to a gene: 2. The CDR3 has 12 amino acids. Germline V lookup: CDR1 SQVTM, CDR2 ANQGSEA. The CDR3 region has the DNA TGCAGCGTTGGGGGACAGTACTATGGCTACACCTTC. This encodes CSVGGQYYGYTF.

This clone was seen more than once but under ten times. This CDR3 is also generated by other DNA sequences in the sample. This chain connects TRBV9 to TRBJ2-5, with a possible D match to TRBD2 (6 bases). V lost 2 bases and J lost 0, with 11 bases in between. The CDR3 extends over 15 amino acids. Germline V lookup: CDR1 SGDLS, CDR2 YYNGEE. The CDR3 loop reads CASSVASAYQETQYF. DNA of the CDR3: TGTGCCAGCAGCGTGGCTAGCGCATACCAAGAGACCCAGTACTTC. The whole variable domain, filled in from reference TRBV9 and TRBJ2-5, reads DSGVTQTPKHLITATGQRVTLRCSPRSGDLSVYWYQQSLDQGLQFLIQYYNGEERAKGNILERFSAQQFPDLHSELNLSSLELGDSALYFCASSVASAYQETQYFGPGTRLLVL.

The CDR3: CASSPLGQGATETQYF. Here the CDR3 DNA reads TGTGCCAGCAGCCCTCTCGGACAGGGGGCTACAGAGACCCAGTACTTC. The chain carries TRBV11-2 and TRBJ2-5; 11 positions match TRBD1. V trimming: 5 bases; J trimming: 4 bases; junction bases outside the gene matches: 9. Germline V gives CDR1 SGHAT, CDR2 FQNNGV. This CDR3 is built from 16 residues.

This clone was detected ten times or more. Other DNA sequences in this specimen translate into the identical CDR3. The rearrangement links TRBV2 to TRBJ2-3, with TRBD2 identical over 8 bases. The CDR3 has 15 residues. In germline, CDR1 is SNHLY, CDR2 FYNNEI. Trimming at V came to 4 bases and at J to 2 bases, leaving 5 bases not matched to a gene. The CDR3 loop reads CASSANSGTTDTQYF. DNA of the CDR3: TGTGCCAGCAGTGCGAATAGCGGGACCACAGATACGCAGTATTTT.

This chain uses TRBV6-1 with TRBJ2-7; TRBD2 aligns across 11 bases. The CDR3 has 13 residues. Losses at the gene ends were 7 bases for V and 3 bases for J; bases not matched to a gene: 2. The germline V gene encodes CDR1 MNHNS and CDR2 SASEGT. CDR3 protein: CASITSGSYEQYF. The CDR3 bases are TGTGCCAGCATAACTAGCGGGAGCTACGAGCAGTACTTC.

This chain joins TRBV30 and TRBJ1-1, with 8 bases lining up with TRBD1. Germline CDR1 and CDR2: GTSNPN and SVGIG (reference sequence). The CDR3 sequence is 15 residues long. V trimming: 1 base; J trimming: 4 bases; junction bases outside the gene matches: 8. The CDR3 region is CAWSETRGQGTEAFF. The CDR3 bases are TGTGCCTGGAGTGAAACCAGGGGGCAGGGCACTGAAGCTTTCTTT. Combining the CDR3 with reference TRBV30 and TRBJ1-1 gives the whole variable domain SQTIHQWPATLVQPVGSPLSLECTVEGTSNPNLYWYRQAAGRGLQLLFYSVGIGQISSEVPQNLSASRPQDRQFILSSKKLLLSDSGFYLCAWSETRGQGTEAFFGQGTRLTVV.

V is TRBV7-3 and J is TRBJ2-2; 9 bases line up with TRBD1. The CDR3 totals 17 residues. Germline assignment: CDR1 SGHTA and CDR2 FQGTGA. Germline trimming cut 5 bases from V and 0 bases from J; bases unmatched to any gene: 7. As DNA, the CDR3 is TGTGCCAGCAGCCGTTCCGGGACAGGGCCGAACACCGGGGAGCTGTTTTTT. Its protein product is CASSRSGTGPNTGELFF.

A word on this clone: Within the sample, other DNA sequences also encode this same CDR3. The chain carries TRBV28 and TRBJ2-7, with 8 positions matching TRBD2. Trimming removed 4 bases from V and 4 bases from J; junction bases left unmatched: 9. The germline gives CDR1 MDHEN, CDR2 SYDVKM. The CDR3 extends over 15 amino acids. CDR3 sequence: CASSSPGLGSYEQYF. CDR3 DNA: TGTGCCAGCAGTTCCCCGGGACTAGGGAGTTACGAGCAGTACTTC.

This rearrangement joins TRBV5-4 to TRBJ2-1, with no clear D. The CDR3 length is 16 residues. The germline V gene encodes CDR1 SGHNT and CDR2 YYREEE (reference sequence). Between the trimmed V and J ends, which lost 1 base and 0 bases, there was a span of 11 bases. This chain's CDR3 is CASSLRPATSYNEQFF. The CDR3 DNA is TGTGCCAGCAGCTTGAGACCTGCTACCTCCTACAATGAGCAGTTCTTC.

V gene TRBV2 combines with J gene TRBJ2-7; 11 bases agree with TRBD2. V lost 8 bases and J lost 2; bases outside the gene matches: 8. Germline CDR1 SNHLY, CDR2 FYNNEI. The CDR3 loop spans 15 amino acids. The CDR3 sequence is CASSAPTSGAYEQYF. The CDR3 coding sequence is TGTGCCAGCTCGGCCCCGACTAGCGGGGCCTACGAGCAGTACTTC.

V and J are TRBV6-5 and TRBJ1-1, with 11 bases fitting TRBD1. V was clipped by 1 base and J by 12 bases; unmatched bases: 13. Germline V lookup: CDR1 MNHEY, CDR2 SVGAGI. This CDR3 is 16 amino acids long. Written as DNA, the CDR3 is TGTGCCAGCAGTTACTTGGACAGGGGGCGCAGTGGAAGACCTTTCTTT. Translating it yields CASSYLDRGRSGRPFF.

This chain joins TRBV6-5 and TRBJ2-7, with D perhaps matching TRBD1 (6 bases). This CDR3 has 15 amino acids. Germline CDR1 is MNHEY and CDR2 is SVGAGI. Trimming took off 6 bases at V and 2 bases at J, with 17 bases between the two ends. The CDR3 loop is CASRESRGLPYEQYF. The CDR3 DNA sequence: TGTGCCAGCAGAGAAAGCAGGGGTCTCCCCTACGAGCAGTACTTC.

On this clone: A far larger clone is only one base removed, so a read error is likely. DNA of the CDR3: TGCGCCAGCAGCCAATGCAATGAAAAACTGTTTTTT. It is translated as CASSQCNEKLFF. The chain is built from TRBV4-3 and TRBJ1-4, with D hard to call. Germline V gene lookup returns CDR1 LGHNA and CDR2 YSLEER. The CDR3 has 12 residues. V lost 2 bases to trimming and J lost 5 bases, with 3 bases between them.

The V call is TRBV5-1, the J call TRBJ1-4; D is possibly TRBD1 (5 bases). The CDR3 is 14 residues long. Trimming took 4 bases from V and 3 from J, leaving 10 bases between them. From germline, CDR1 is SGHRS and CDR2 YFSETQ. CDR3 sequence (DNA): TGCGCCAGCAGCGTGCAGGGATCTAATGAAAAACTGTTTTTT. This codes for CASSVQGSNEKLFF.

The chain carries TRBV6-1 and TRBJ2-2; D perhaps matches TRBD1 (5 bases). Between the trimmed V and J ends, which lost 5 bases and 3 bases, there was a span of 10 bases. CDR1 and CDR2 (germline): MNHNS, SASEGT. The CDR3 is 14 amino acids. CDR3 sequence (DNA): TGTGCCAGCAGTTCAGGGTTGGACACCGGGGAGCTGTTTTTT. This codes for CASSSGLDTGELFF.

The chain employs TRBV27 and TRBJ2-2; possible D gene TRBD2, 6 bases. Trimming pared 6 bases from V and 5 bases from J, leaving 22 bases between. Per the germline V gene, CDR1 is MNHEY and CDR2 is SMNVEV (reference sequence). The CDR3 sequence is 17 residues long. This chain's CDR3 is CASSPPREYYFTGELFF. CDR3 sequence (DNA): TGTGCCAGCAGCCCCCCCCGGGAGTACTATTTTACCGGGGAGCTGTTTTTT.

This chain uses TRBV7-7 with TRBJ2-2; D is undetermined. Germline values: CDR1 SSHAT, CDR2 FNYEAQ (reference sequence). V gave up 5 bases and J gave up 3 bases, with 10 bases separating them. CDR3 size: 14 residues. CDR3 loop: CASSLRTYTGELFF. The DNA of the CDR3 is TGTGCCAGCAGCCTCCGGACCTACACCGGGGAGCTGTTTTTT.

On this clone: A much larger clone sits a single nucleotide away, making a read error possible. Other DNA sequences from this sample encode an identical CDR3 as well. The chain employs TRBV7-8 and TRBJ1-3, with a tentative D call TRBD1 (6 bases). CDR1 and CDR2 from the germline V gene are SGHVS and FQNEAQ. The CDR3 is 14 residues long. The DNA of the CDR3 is TGTGCCAGCAGCCAGGAGGGACATGGAAACACAATATATTTT. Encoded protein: CASSQEGHGNTIYF.

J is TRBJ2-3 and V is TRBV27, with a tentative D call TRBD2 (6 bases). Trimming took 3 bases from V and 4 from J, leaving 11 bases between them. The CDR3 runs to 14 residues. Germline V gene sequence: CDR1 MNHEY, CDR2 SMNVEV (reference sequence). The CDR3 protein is CASSFSTRPDTQYF. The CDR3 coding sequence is TGTGCCAGCAGTTTTTCGACTAGACCAGATACGCAGTATTTT.

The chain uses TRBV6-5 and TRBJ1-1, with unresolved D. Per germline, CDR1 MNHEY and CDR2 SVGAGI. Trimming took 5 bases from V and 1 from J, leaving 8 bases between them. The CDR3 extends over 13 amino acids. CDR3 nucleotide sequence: TGTGCCAGCAGTCAATACAGGAACACTGAAGCTTTCTTT. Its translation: CASSQYRNTEAFF.

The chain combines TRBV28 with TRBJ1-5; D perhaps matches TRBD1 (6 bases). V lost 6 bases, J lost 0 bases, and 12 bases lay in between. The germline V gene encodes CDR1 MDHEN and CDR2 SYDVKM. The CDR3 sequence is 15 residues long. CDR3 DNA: TGTGCCAGCAGGGAAGGGGGACATAGCAATCAGCCCCAGCATTTT. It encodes CASREGGHSNQPQHF.

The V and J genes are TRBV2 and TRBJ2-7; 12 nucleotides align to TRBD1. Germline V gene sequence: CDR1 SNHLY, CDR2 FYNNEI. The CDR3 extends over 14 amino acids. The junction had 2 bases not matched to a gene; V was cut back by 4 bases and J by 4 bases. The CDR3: CASSGDRGRYEQYF. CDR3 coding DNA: TGTGCCAGCAGTGGGGACAGGGGGCGTTACGAGCAGTACTTC.